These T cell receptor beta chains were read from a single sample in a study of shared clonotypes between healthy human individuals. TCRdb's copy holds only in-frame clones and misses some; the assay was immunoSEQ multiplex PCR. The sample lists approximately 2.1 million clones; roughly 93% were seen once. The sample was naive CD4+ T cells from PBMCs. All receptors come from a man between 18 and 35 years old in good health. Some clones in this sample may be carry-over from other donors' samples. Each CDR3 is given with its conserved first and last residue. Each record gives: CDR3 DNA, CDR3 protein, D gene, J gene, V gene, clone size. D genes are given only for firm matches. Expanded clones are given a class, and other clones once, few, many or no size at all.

CDR3 DNA: TGTGCCAGCAGCTTTGGGGGGAAGAACACCGGGGAGCTGTTTTTT; CDR3 protein: CASSFGGKNTGELFF; D gene: NA; J gene: TRBJ2-2; V gene: TRBV11-2; clone size: NA
CDR3 DNA: TGTGCCAGCAGTCTCGGACACCAAGTCTACGAGCAGTACTTC; CDR3 protein: CASSLGHQVYEQYF; D gene: NA; J gene: TRBJ2-7; V gene: TRBV6-1; clone size: NA
CDR3 DNA: TGTGCCAGCTCACCACCGGGACTAGCGGGAGATACGCAGTATTTT; CDR3 protein: CASSPPGLAGDTQYF; D gene: TRBD2; J gene: TRBJ2-3; V gene: TRBV18; clone size: once
CDR3 DNA: TGTGCCACCAGCAGAGGGAGAGAGGGTGAAGCTTTCTTT; CDR3 protein: CATSRGREGEAFF; D gene: NA; J gene: TRBJ1-1; V gene: TRBV15; clone size: NA
CDR3 DNA: TGTGCCATTCAAGGACAGGGGGGCTCCTACAATGAGCAGTTCTTC; CDR3 protein: CAIQGQGGSYNEQFF; D gene: TRBD1; J gene: TRBJ2-1; V gene: TRBV2; clone size: NA
CDR3 DNA: TGTGCCAGCAGCTTCGACAGGGGGTCCGTCGCCTACAATGAGCAGTTCTTC; CDR3 protein: CASSFDRGSVAYNEQFF; D gene: TRBD1; J gene: TRBJ2-1; V gene: TRBV5-6; clone size: NA
CDR3 DNA: TGCGCCAGCAGCACGGACAGTCGGGATACGCAGTATTTT; CDR3 protein: CASSTDSRDTQYF; D gene: NA; J gene: TRBJ2-3; V gene: TRBV5-1; clone size: NA
CDR3 DNA: TGTGCCAGCAGGGGGGGGGTTGGACAGCCCCAGCATTTT; CDR3 protein: CASRGGVGQPQHF; D gene: NA; J gene: TRBJ1-5; V gene: TRBV6-5; clone size: NA
CDR3 DNA: TGCGCCAGCAGCACGGGACCCTGGAGCTCTGGAAACACCATATATTTT; CDR3 protein: CASSTGPWSSGNTIYF; D gene: NA; J gene: TRBJ1-3; V gene: TRBV5-1; clone size: once
CDR3 DNA: TGTGCCATCAGTGAACAGGGAAACACTGAAGCTTTCTTT; CDR3 protein: CAISEQGNTEAFF; D gene: NA; J gene: TRBJ1-1; V gene: TRBV10-3; clone size: few
CDR3 DNA: TGTGCCAGCAGAAATACAGCGGGCCGTTCCTACGAGCAGTACTTC; CDR3 protein: CASRNTAGRSYEQYF; D gene: NA; J gene: TRBJ2-7; V gene: TRBV6-5; clone size: NA
CDR3 DNA: TGCAGCGTTGAAGGAGCGGCGGACTCCTACAATGAGCAGTTCTTC; CDR3 protein: CSVEGAADSYNEQFF; D gene: NA; J gene: TRBJ2-1; V gene: TRBV29-1; clone size: NA
CDR3 DNA: TGCGCCAGCAGTCCACATCACTATAATAGCAATCAGCCCCAGCATTTT; CDR3 protein: CASSPHHYNSNQPQHF; D gene: NA; J gene: TRBJ1-5; V gene: TRBV4-3; clone size: once
CDR3 DNA: TGTGCCAGCAGCTTGGAACTAGCGGGAATGGAGACCCAGTACTTC; CDR3 protein: CASSLELAGMETQYF; D gene: TRBD2; J gene: TRBJ2-5; V gene: TRBV5-4; clone size: NA
CDR3 DNA: TGTGCCAGAAGCTTGAGTGAGAACCACAATGAGCAGTTCTTC; CDR3 protein: CARSLSENHNEQFF; D gene: NA; J gene: TRBJ2-1; V gene: TRBV5-3; clone size: NA
CDR3 DNA: TGTGCCAGCAGTTCGCGGACTAGCGGCTACGAGCAGTACTTC; CDR3 protein: CASSSRTSGYEQYF; D gene: TRBD2; J gene: TRBJ2-7; V gene: TRBV6-5; clone size: NA
CDR3 DNA: TGCAGCGTTGGAAGAGAGCCTGGAAACACCATATATTTT; CDR3 protein: CSVGREPGNTIYF; D gene: NA; J gene: TRBJ1-3; V gene: TRBV29-1; clone size: NA
CDR3 DNA: TGTGCCAGCAGCGCGACTAGACGGGCGGATGAGCAGTTCTTC; CDR3 protein: CASSATRRADEQFF; D gene: NA; J gene: TRBJ2-1; V gene: TRBV13; clone size: NA